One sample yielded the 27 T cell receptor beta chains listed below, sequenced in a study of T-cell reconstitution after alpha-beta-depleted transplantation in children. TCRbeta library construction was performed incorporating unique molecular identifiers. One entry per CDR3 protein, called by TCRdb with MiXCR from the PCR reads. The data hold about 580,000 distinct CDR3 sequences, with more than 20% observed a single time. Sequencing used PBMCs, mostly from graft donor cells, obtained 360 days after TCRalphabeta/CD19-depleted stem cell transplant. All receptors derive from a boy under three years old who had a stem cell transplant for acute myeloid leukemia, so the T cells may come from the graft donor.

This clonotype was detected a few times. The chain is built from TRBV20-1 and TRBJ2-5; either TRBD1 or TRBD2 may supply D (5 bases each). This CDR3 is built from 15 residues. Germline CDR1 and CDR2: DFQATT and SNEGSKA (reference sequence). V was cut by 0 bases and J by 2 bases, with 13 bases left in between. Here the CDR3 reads CSARDEPGAQETQYF. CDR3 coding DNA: TGCAGTGCTAGAGATGAGCCCGGGGCTCAAGAGACCCAGTACTTC.

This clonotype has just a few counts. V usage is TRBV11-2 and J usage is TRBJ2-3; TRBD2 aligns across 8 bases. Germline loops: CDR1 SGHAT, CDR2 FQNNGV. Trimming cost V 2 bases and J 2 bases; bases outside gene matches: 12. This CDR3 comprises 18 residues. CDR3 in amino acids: CASSLRAQRGGNTDTQYF. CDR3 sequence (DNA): TGTGCCAGCAGCTTAAGGGCCCAACGGGGGGGAAACACAGATACGCAGTATTTT.

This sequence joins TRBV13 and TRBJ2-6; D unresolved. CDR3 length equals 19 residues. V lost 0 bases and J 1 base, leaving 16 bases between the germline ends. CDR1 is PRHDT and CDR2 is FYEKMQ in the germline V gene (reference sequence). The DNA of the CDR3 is TGTGCCAGCAGCTTAGGGGCGTTAGCCGAGGAGTCTGGGGCCAACGTCCTGACTTTC. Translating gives CASSLGALAEESGANVLTF.

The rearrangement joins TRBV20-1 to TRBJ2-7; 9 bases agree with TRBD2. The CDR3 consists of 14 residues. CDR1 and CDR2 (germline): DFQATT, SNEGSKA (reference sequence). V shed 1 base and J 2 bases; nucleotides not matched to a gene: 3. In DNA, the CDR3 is TGCAGTGCTAGAGGTAGCGGGGGCACCTACGAGCAGTACGTC. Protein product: CSARGSGGTYEQYV.

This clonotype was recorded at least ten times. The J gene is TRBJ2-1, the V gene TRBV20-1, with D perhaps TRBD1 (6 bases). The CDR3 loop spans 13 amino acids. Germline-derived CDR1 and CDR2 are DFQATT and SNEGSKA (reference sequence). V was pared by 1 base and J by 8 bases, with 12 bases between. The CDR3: CSARVPSGDEQFF. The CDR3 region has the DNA TGCAGTGCTAGAGTCCCTTCAGGGGATGAGCAGTTCTTC.

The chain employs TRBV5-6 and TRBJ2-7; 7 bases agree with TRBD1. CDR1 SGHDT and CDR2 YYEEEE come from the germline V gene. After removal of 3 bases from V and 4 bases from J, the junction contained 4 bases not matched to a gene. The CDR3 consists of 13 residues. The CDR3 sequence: CASSSGQKYEQYV. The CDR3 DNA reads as TGTGCCAGCAGCTCGGGACAGAAATACGAGCAGTACGTC.

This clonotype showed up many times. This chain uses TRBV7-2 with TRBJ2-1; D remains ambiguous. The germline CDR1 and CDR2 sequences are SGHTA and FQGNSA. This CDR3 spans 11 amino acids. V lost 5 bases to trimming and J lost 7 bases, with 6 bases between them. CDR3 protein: CASSLKNEQFF. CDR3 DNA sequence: TGTGCCAGCAGCCTAAAGAATGAGCAGTTCTTC.

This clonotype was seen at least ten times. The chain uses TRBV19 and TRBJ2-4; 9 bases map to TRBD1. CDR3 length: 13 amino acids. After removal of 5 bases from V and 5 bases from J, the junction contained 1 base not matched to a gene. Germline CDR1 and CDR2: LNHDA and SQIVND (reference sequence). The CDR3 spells CASSRDRENIQYF. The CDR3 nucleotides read TGTGCCAGTAGTCGGGACAGGGAAAACATTCAGTACTTC.

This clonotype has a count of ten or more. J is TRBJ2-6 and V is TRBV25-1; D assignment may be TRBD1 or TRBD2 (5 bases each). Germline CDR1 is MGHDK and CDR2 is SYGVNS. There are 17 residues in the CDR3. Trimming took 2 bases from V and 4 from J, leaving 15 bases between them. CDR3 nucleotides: TGTGCCAGCAGTGAAGGTGGGACCTGGGAGGGGGCCAACGTCCTGACTTTC. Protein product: CASSEGGTWEGANVLTF.

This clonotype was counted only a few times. CDR3 nucleotide sequence: TGCAGCGCCCAGGGCGGGATAAGGGGCTACACCTTC. Its translation: CSAQGGIRGYTF. The genes are TRBV29-1 and TRBJ1-2; D perhaps matches TRBD1 (5 bases). Germline V lookup: CDR1 SQVTM, CDR2 ANQGSEA. Trimming left V 7 bases short and J 8 bases short, with 17 bases between. CDR3 length equals 12 residues.

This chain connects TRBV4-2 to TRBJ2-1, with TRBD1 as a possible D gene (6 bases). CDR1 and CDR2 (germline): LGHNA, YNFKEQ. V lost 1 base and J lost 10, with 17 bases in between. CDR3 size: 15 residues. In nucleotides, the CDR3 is TGTGCCAGCAGCCAAGCCCCGACAGGATCAAAGGAGCAGTTCTTC. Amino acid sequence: CASSQAPTGSKEQFF.

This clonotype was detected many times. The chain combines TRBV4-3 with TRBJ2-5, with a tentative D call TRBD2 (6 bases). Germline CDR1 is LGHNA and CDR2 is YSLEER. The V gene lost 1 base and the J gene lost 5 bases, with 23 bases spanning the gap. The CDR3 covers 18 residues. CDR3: CASSQGTTNGLLGETQYF. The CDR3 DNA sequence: TGCGCCAGCAGCCAAGGGACCACGAATGGACTACTGGGGGAGACCCAGTACTTC.

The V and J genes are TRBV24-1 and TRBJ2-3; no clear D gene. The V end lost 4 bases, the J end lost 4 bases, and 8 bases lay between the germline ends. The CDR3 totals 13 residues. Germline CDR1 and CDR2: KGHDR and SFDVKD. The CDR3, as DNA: TGTGCCACCAGTGACCCCAAGTCAGATACGCAGTATTTT. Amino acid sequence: CATSDPKSDTQYF.

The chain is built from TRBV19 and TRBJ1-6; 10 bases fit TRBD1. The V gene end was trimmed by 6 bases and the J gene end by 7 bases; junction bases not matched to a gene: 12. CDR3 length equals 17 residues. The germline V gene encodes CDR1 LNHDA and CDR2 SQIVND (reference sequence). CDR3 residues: CASSQRGQGSANSPLHF. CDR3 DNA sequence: TGTGCCAGTAGCCAAAGGGGACAGGGGAGCGCCAATTCACCCCTCCACTTT.

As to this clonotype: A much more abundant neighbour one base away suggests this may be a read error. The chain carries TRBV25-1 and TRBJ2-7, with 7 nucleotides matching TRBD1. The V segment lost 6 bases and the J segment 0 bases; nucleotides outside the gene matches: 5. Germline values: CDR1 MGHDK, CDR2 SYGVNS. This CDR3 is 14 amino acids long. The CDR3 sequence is CASSQTGSSYEQYF. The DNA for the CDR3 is TGTGCCAGCAGCCAGACAGGGAGCTCCTACGAGCAGTACTTC.

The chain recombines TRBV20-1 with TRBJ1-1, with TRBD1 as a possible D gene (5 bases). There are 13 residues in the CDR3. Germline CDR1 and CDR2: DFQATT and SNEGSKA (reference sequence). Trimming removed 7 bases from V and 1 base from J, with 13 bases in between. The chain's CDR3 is CSVWGLANTEAFF. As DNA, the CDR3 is TGCAGTGTCTGGGGCCTGGCGAACACTGAAGCTTTCTTT.

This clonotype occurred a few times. CDR3 in DNA: TGTGCCACCAGCAGAGATCTATCTTCTCCCTACGAGCAGTACTTC. Amino acids: CATSRDLSSPYEQYF. The V and J genes are TRBV15 and TRBJ2-7; D is unclear. Deletions cut 0 bases from V and 2 bases from J, with 11 bases between. The germline V gene encodes CDR1 LNHNV and CDR2 YYDKDF (reference sequence). There are 15 residues in the CDR3.

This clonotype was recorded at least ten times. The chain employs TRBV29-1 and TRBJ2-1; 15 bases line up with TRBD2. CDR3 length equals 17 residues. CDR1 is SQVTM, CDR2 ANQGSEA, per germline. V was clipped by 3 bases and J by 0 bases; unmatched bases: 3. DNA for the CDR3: TGCAGCGTTGACGGGACTAGCGGGGGGAGCTCCTACAATGAGCAGTTCTTC. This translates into CSVDGTSGGSSYNEQFF.

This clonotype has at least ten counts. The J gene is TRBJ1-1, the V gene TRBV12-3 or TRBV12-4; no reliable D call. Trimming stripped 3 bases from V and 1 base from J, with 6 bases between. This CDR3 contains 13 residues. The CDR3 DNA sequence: TGTGCCAGCAGTTTCGCTGGGAACACTGAAGCTTTCTTT. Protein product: CASSFAGNTEAFF.

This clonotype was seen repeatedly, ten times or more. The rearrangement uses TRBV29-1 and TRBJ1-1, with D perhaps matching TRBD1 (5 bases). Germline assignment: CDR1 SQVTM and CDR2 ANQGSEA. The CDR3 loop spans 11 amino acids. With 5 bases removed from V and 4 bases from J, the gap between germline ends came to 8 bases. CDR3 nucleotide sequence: TGCAGCGTTAAGGGGAGCACTGAAGCTTTCTTT. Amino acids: CSVKGSTEAFF.

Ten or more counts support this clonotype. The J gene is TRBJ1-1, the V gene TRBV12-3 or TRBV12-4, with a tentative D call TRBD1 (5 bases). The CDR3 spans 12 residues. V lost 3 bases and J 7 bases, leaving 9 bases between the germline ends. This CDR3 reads CASSLGGDEAFF. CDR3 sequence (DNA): TGTGCCAGCAGTTTGGGAGGGGATGAAGCTTTCTTT.

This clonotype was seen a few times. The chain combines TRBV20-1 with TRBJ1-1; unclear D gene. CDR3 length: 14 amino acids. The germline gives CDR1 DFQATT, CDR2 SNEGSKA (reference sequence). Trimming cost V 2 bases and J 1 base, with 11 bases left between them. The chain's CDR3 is CSARYDSANTEAFF. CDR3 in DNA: TGCAGTGCTAGATACGACTCAGCGAACACTGAAGCTTTCTTT.

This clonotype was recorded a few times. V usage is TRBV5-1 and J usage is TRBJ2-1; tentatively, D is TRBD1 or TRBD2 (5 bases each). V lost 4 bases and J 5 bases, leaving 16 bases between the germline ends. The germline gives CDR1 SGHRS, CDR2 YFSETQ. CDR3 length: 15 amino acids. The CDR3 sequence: CASSRSGRSNNEQFF. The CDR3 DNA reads TGCGCCAGCAGCCGTTCGGGACGGAGCAACAATGAGCAGTTCTTC.

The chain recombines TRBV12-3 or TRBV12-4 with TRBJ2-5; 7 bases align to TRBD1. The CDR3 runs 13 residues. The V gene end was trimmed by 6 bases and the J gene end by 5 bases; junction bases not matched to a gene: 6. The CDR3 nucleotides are TGTGCCAGCAGCAAGACAGGGACGGAGACCCAGTACTTC. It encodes CASSKTGTETQYF.

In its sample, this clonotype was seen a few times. CDR3 DNA sequence: TGTGCCAGCAGCCAAGGAGGACACTGGCGCAATCAGCCCCAGCATTTT. It codes for CASSQGGHWRNQPQHF. The V call is TRBV3-1, the J call TRBJ1-5; weak D call: TRBD1 (5 bases). Germline loops: CDR1 LGHDT, CDR2 YNNKEL (reference sequence). V was trimmed by 1 base and J by 2 bases, leaving 12 bases between them. The CDR3 is 16 residues long.

For the CDR3, the DNA is TGTGCCAGCTCACCACCGACCAGCTACGAGCAGTACTTC. It translates to CASSPPTSYEQYF. The chain combines TRBV18 with TRBJ2-7; no firm D call. Deletions cut 0 bases from V and 3 bases from J, with 6 bases between. CDR3 length equals 13 residues. Germline lookup yields CDR1 KGHSH and CDR2 LQKENI.

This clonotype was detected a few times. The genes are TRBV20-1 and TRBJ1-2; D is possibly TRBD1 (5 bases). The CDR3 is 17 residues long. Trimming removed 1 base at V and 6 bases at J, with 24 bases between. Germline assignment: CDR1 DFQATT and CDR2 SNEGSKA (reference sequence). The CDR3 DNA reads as TGCAGTGCTAGAGCGGAGGGGCCCTTCAGTGAGATCGATGGCTACACCTTC. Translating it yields CSARAEGPFSEIDGYTF.